One and the same sample provided the 24 T cell receptor beta chains below, sequenced in a study of shared clonotypes between healthy human individuals. Clones were read by immunoSEQ multiplex PCR, and TCRdb kept only the in-frame ones, dropping some. The top ten clones hold 1.4% of a sample with about 1 million clones, roughly 80% of them seen once. Specimen: memory CD4+ T cells sorted from blood. Subset: CD45RA-negative fraction. These receptors all come from a man younger than 35 in good health.

This clone was recorded once. The rearrangement joins TRBV28 to TRBJ1-1; D not resolved. Trimming cost V 6 bases and J 1 base, with 18 bases left between them. Per germline, CDR1 MDHEN and CDR2 SYDVKM. The CDR3 loop spans 16 amino acids. Written as DNA, the CDR3 is TGTGCCAGCAGGCTGGGTCCCAATTTCCAGAACACTGAAGCTTTCTTT. As protein: CASRLGPNFQNTEAFF.

The chain combines TRBV20-1 with TRBJ2-3; no definite D call. This CDR3 comprises 11 residues. V dropped 3 bases and J dropped 6 bases, with 7 bases sitting between them. CDR1 is DFQATT and CDR2 is SNEGSKA in the germline V gene (reference sequence). CDR3 nucleotides: TGCAGTGCTAGCTACCTGGATACGCAGTATTTT. Its protein product is CSASYLDTQYF.

This sequence joins TRBV5-1 and TRBJ2-1, with 12 nucleotides matching TRBD2. Trimming took 8 bases from V and 7 from J; bases not matched to a gene: 7. The germline gives CDR1 SGHRS, CDR2 YFSETQ. The CDR3 is 14 amino acids. CDR3: CASMRTSGANEQFF. DNA for the CDR3: TGCGCCAGTATGAGGACTAGCGGGGCAAATGAGCAGTTCTTC. Combining the CDR3 with reference TRBV5-1 and TRBJ2-1 gives the whole variable domain KAGVTQTPRYLIKTRGQQVTLSCSPISGHRSVSWYQQTPGQGLQFLFEYFSETQRNKGNFPGRFSGRQFSNSRSEMNVSTLELGDSALYLCASMRTSGANEQFFGPGTRLTVL.

The chain uses TRBV10-3 and TRBJ1-6; the D is unclear. The V end was cut by 9 bases, the J end by 8 bases, with 11 bases between. This CDR3 region has 12 residues. Germline-derived CDR1 and CDR2 are ENHRY and SYGVKD. The CDR3 DNA reads TGTGCCATAAGAACGGAGGATTCACCCCTCCACTTT. Its protein product is CAIRTEDSPLHF.

J is TRBJ1-1 and V is TRBV18, with unresolved D. From germline, CDR1 is KGHSH and CDR2 LQKENI. V was cut by 1 base and J by 4 bases, with 7 bases left in between. The length of the CDR3 is 13 residues. The CDR3 loop reads CASSPHEGTEAFF. CDR3 nucleotide sequence: TGTGCCAGCTCACCACATGAGGGCACTGAAGCTTTCTTT.

To note about this clone: Other DNA sequences within the sample encode an identical CDR3. The gene calls are TRBV5-1 and TRBJ2-1, with D possibly called TRBD1 or TRBD2 (5 bases each). Germline V gene sequence: CDR1 SGHRS, CDR2 YFSETQ. The V and J ends lost 2 bases and 0 bases respectively, with 9 bases between them. This CDR3 contains 15 residues. CDR3 amino acids: CASSFSGSSYNEQFF. CDR3 DNA sequence: TGCGCCAGCAGCTTTTCAGGGAGCTCCTACAATGAGCAGTTCTTC.

A word on this clone: Within the sample, other DNA sequences also encode this same CDR3. CDR3 nucleotide sequence: TGTGCCAGCAGTTCCGATTATGGCTACACCTTC. This sequence encodes CASSSDYGYTF. V and J are TRBV28 and TRBJ1-2; no definite D call. Trimming left V 4 bases short and J 5 bases short, with 5 bases between. CDR1 and CDR2 (germline): MDHEN, SYDVKM. CDR3 length: 11 amino acids.

The CDR3 bases are TGTGCCAGCAGTGAAGCGCACCAGTACTTC. Translated, it gives CASSEAHQYF. The chain combines TRBV6-1 with TRBJ2-7; D gene uncertain. Per germline, CDR1 MNHNS and CDR2 SASEGT. Between the trimmed V and J ends, which lost 0 bases and 10 bases, there was a span of 4 bases. The CDR3 runs to 10 residues.

V gene TRBV6-5 combines with J gene TRBJ2-1; TRBD1 might be the D (5 bases). Per the germline V gene, CDR1 is MNHEY and CDR2 is SVGAGI. This CDR3 spans 14 amino acids. Trimming took off 5 bases at V and 6 bases at J, with 14 bases between the two ends. In DNA form, the CDR3 reads TGTGCCAGCAGTCCCAGGGTGGACGGCAATGAGCAGTTCTTC. Encoded protein: CASSPRVDGNEQFF.

The rearrangement uses TRBV6-5 and TRBJ2-6; tentative D call: TRBD1 (6 bases). This CDR3 comprises 15 residues. Germline assignment: CDR1 MNHEY and CDR2 SVGAGI. V was cut by 4 bases and J by 4 bases, with 11 bases left in between. The CDR3 protein is CASSSGVSGANVLTF. DNA of the CDR3: TGTGCCAGCAGTTCAGGGGTCTCGGGGGCCAACGTCCTGACTTTC.

This clone was seen many times. The chain joins TRBV7-8 to TRBJ1-5; D remains unclear. The CDR3 runs to 14 residues. In germline, CDR1 is SGHVS, CDR2 FQNEAQ. With 1 base removed from V and 6 bases from J, the gap between germline ends came to 10 bases. CDR3: CASSLERAGQPQHF. The CDR3 coding sequence is TGTGCCAGCAGCTTAGAGAGGGCCGGTCAGCCCCAGCATTTT.

This sequence joins TRBV30 and TRBJ1-1, with 9 bases fitting TRBD1. Trimming cost V 4 bases and J 0 bases; bases outside gene matches: 9. This CDR3 spans 16 amino acids. The germline CDR1 and CDR2 sequences are GTSNPN and SVGIG (reference sequence). CDR3 bases: TGTGCCTGGACGGGACAGGGTTGGGGCGTGAACACTGAAGCTTTCTTT. It translates to CAWTGQGWGVNTEAFF.

The V call is TRBV11-2, the J call TRBJ2-7, with 7 nucleotides matching TRBD2. The CDR3 runs 15 residues. V was pared by 6 bases and J by 0 bases, with 8 bases of the junction left unmatched. Germline CDR1 reads SGHAT; CDR2 reads FQNNGV. CDR3 DNA sequence: TGTGCCAGCAGAAAGGAGGGAGGGGTCTCCTACGAGCAGTACTTC. It encodes CASRKEGGVSYEQYF.

This clone came up a few times. Other DNA variants within this sample encode the same CDR3. CDR3 DNA sequence: TGTGCCAGCAGCTTGGGGACTAGCGGATCATACGAGCAGTACTTC. Translated: CASSLGTSGSYEQYF. The chain recombines TRBV5-4 with TRBJ2-7; 10 positions agree with TRBD2. The length of the CDR3 is 15 residues. V lost 0 bases to trimming and J lost 4 bases; unmatched junction nucleotides: 4. Germline V gene sequence: CDR1 SGHNT, CDR2 YYREEE (reference sequence).

A word on this clone: One end of the junction does not line up with germline, which may come from a read error. The chain is built from TRBV7-7 and TRBJ2-5, with 10 bases lining up with TRBD2. The CDR3 extends over 15 amino acids. CDR1 is SSHAT, CDR2 FNYEAQ, per germline (reference sequence). This CDR3 reads CASSLAGGGSGTQYF. The CDR3 DNA reads as TGTGCTAGCAGCTTAGCGGGGGGAGGCTCAGGGACCCAGTACTTC.

This clone was recorded only once. The J gene is TRBJ2-1, the V gene TRBV11-2; 9 nucleotides line up with TRBD2. Germline CDR1 SGHAT, CDR2 FQNNGV. The V segment lost 4 bases and the J segment 2 bases; nucleotides outside the gene matches: 3. This CDR3 is 15 amino acids long. CDR3 DNA: TGTGCCAGCAGCTCGAGCGGGGGGACCTACAATGAGCAGTTCTTC. Protein sequence: CASSSSGGTYNEQFF.

As to this clone: Additional DNA sequences in this sample encode the identical CDR3. V usage is TRBV5-1 and J usage is TRBJ1-1, with 7 bases lining up with TRBD1. CDR3 size: 16 residues. Looked up from germline, CDR1 is SGHRS and CDR2 is YFSETQ. The ends lost 0 bases at V and 0 bases at J; junction bases unmatched: 5. Here the CDR3 DNA reads TGCGCCAGCAGCTTGGACGGGACAGCTATGAACACTGAAGCTTTCTTT. Residues: CASSLDGTAMNTEAFF.

This clone is a singleton in its sample. The CDR3 sequence: CASKFWDRVNEQYF. In DNA form, the CDR3 reads TGTGCCAGCAAGTTTTGGGACAGGGTCAACGAGCAGTACTTC. The chain has TRBV5-4 and TRBJ2-7, with 9 bases lining up with TRBD1. V lost 6 bases and J lost 5; bases outside the gene matches: 9. In germline, CDR1 is SGHNT, CDR2 YYREEE (reference sequence). This CDR3 is built from 14 residues.

The V gene is TRBV4-3, the J gene TRBJ2-1; 11 bases are shared with TRBD1. The ends lost 3 bases at V and 2 bases at J; junction bases unmatched: 3. CDR1 LGHNA and CDR2 YSLEER come from the germline V gene. This CDR3 comprises 16 residues. The CDR3 reads CASSQGDRGAYNEQFF. CDR3 nucleotides: TGCGCCAGCAGCCAGGGGGACAGGGGGGCCTACAATGAGCAGTTCTTC.

The CDR3 spells CASSPGQFTGELFF. The DNA for the CDR3 is TGTGCCAGCAGTCCGGGACAGTTCACCGGGGAGCTGTTTTTT. This chain links TRBV6-4 with TRBJ2-2, with 7 bases matching TRBD1. The CDR3 has 14 amino acids. Germline V gives CDR1 MRHNA, CDR2 SNTAGT. J was trimmed by 4 bases and V by 5 bases; bases with no gene match: 4.

V is TRBV5-1 and J is TRBJ1-1; 11 nucleotides agree with TRBD1. This CDR3 contains 15 residues. V shed 1 base and J 8 bases; nucleotides not matched to a gene: 7. Germline V gene data show CDR1 as SGHRS and CDR2 as YFSETQ. The CDR3 sequence: CASSLSRTGGAEAFF. CDR3 in DNA: TGCGCCAGCAGCTTGAGTAGGACAGGGGGCGCGGAAGCTTTCTTT.

The chain couples TRBV5-1 to TRBJ2-5; D might be TRBD1 (7 bases). Per germline, CDR1 SGHRS and CDR2 YFSETQ. V lost 4 bases, J lost 2 bases, and 15 bases lay in between. This CDR3 is 15 amino acids long. This CDR3 reads CASSTAGQLQETQYF. The DNA of the CDR3 is TGCGCCAGCAGCACGGCGGGACAGCTACAAGAGACCCAGTACTTC. Drawing the rest from reference TRBV5-1 and TRBJ2-5, the complete variable domain is KAGVTQTPRYLIKTRGQQVTLSCSPISGHRSVSWYQQTPGQGLQFLFEYFSETQRNKGNFPGRFSGRQFSNSRSEMNVSTLELGDSALYLCASSTAGQLQETQYFGPGTRLLVL.

The chain joins TRBV27 to TRBJ1-2, with TRBD1 matching over 7 bases. The junction had 8 bases not matched to a gene; V was cut back by 0 bases and J by 7 bases. Germline V CDR1 and CDR2: MNHEY, SMNVEV (reference sequence). The CDR3 consists of 15 residues. This CDR3 reads CASSLSTQGLGGYTF. For the CDR3, the DNA is TGTGCCAGCAGTTTATCGACACAGGGGTTGGGTGGCTACACCTTC.

This clone was observed a handful of times. Here the CDR3 reads CASSPWSGRNNEQFF. Written as DNA, the CDR3 is TGTGCCAGCAGCCCGTGGAGCGGGAGAAACAATGAGCAGTTCTTC. This chain links TRBV7-2 with TRBJ2-1, with 8 bases identical to TRBD2. After removal of 5 bases from V and 5 bases from J, the junction contained 8 bases not matched to a gene. The germline V gene has CDR1 SGHTA and CDR2 FQGNSA. The CDR3 extends over 15 amino acids.